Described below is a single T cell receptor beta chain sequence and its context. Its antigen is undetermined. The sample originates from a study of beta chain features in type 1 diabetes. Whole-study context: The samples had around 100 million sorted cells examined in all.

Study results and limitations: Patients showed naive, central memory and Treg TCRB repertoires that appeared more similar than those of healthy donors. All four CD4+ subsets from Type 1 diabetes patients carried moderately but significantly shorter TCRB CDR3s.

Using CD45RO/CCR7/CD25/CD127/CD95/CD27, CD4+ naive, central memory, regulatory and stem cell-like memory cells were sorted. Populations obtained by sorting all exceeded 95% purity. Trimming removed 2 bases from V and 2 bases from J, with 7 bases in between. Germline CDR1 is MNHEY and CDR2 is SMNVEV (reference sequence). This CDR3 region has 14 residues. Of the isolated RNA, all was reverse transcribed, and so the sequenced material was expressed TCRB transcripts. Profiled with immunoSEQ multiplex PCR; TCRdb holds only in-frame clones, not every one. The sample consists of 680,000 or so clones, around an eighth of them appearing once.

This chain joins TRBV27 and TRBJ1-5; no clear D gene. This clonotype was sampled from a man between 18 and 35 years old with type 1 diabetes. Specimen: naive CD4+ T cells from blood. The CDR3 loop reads CASSLEGRNQPQHF. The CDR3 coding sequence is TGTGCCAGCAGTTTAGAAGGCCGCAATCAGCCCCAGCATTTT.